This T cell receptor (beta chain) originates from a study of cytomegalovirus exposure and HLA in healthy donors. General observations from the study: The tendency of first-cohort TCR clusters to co-occur in the 120 validation repertoires was identified by a subsequent analysis. Most TCR sequences showed up rarely, but some public TCRs showed up in many donors. The study put under 200 TCR beta chains on its list as cytomegalovirus-associated.

Separate from the 666-subject first cohort, the roughly 120-subject validation cohort was the one that the donors belonged to. Clones were sequenced by immunoSEQ multiplex PCR, and TCRdb holds only the in-frame ones, with some missing. The sample shows around 71,000 clones, approximately 94% of them seen only once. Note on this clone: Its antigen is not identified.

The CDR3 spans 20 residues. The germline V gene has CDR1 MDHEN and CDR2 SYDVKM. The junction had 17 bases not matched to a gene; V was cut back by 5 bases and J by 4 bases. This chain connects TRBV28 to TRBJ2-2; TRBD2 matches 12 bases. The sequencing input was PBMCs. This clonotype was sampled from a man between 18 and 35 years old in good health and CMV-seropositive. The CDR3 spells CASSLPQGTTSGSGTGELFF. The CDR3, as DNA: TGTGCCAGCAGTCTTCCCCAGGGCACGACTAGCGGGAGTGGCACCGGGGAGCTGTTTTTT.